Listed here are 30 T cell receptor beta chains from one sample, sequenced in a study of blood T cell repertoires in COVID-19. Assay: immunoSEQ multiplex PCR; the TCRdb copy retains only in-frame clones and omits some. Of 77,000 or so clones listed, around 72% are singletons. What was sequenced was peripheral blood. The origin of the receptors is a human donor with acute or convalescent COVID-19. The donor label of this sample is uncertain.

The chain recombines TRBV7-9 with TRBJ1-5; D gene ambiguous. This CDR3 has 15 amino acids. Per the germline V gene, CDR1 is SEHNR and CDR2 is FQNEAQ (reference sequence). V was pared by 2 bases and J by 7 bases, with 15 bases between. Here the CDR3 reads CASSLYYGLEQPQHF. The CDR3 nucleotides read TGTGCCAGCAGCTTATATTACGGTCTGGAGCAGCCCCAGCATTTT.

This clone was seen just once. The V gene is TRBV5-6, the J gene TRBJ1-6; TRBD1 is a possible D gene (6 bases). CDR3 length: 16 residues. V was cut by 2 bases and J by 6 bases, with 15 bases left in between. The V gene's germline CDR1 is SGHDT and CDR2 YYEEEE. In DNA form, the CDR3 reads TGTGCCAGCAGCTTCTCGAGACAGGCCTTTAATTCACCCCTCCACTTT. It specifies CASSFSRQAFNSPLHF.

This rearrangement joins TRBV19 to TRBJ2-5; D remains unclear. Trimming left V 5 bases short and J 7 bases short, with 17 bases between. Looked up from germline, CDR1 is LNHDA and CDR2 is SQIVND (reference sequence). There are 14 residues in the CDR3. The CDR3 DNA follows: TGTGCCAGTAGTCCCAGAGGTGTAGGTGCGACCCAGTACTTC. Amino acid sequence: CASSPRGVGATQYF.

The chain is built from TRBV28 and TRBJ1-6, with D uncertain. The CDR3 loop spans 13 amino acids. V lost 4 bases and J lost 7, with 8 bases in between. Germline V gene data show CDR1 as MDHEN and CDR2 as SYDVKM. DNA of the CDR3: TGTGCCAGCAGTTCTCCCCTGAATTCACCCCTCCACTTT. Protein product: CASSSPLNSPLHF.

This chain uses TRBV10-1 with TRBJ1-1; 7 nucleotides line up with TRBD1. The length of the CDR3 is 14 residues. With 0 bases clipped from V and 5 bases from J, the junction kept 3 bases outside the gene matches. Germline CDR1 WNHNN, CDR2 SYGVQD (reference sequence). The CDR3 DNA sequence: TGCGCCAGCAGTGAGTCGACAGGGCGAACTGAAGCTTTCTTT. Translated: CASSESTGRTEAFF.

J is TRBJ2-5 and V is TRBV6-5, with 9 bases fitting TRBD2. The CDR3 sequence is 15 residues long. CDR1 is MNHEY and CDR2 is SVGAGI in the germline V gene. Germline trimming cut 6 bases from V and 4 bases from J; bases unmatched to any gene: 9. This chain's CDR3 is CASRGIAGGPETQYF. DNA of the CDR3: TGTGCCAGCAGGGGTATTGCGGGGGGGCCAGAGACCCAGTACTTC.

V and J are TRBV28 and TRBJ2-7, with D possibly matching TRBD1 (5 bases). Looked up from germline, CDR1 is MDHEN and CDR2 is SYDVKM. V gave up 5 bases and J gave up 6 bases, with 26 bases separating them. This CDR3 is built from 17 residues. The chain's CDR3 is CASSRGWPGLEFGEQYV. CDR3 DNA: TGTGCCAGCAGTCGTGGGTGGCCAGGGCTGGAGTTTGGCGAGCAGTACGTC.

The chain employs TRBV28 and TRBJ1-1; no firm D call. Germline CDR1 and CDR2: MDHEN and SYDVKM. The CDR3 spans 14 residues. Trimming stripped 6 bases from V and 7 bases from J, with 18 bases between. The CDR3 loop is CASSSHWQSIEAFF. The CDR3 nucleotides read TGTGCCAGCAGCTCCCATTGGCAGTCGATTGAAGCTTTCTTT. Variable domain in full (rest from reference TRBV28 and TRBJ1-1): DVKVTQSSRYLVKRTGEKVFLECVQDMDHENMFWYRQDPGLGLRLIYFSYDVKMKEKGDIPEGYSVSREKKERFSLILESASTNQTSMYLCASSSHWQSIEAFFGQGTRLTVV.

The chain couples TRBV6-5 to TRBJ1-3; D possibly corresponds to TRBD1 (6 bases). Germline CDR1 is MNHEY and CDR2 is SVGAGI. V was shortened by 7 bases and J by 4 bases, with 17 bases between the two germline ends. This CDR3 is 15 amino acids long. The chain's CDR3 is CASTPVQGGGNTIYF. CDR3 nucleotides: TGTGCCAGCACCCCCGTACAGGGAGGGGGAAACACCATATATTTT.

To note about this clone: Its ends do not fully match the called genes, so a read error is possible. The chain is built from TRBV19 and TRBJ2-1; TRBD2 agrees at 12 bases. This CDR3 is 19 amino acids long. Germline CDR1 and CDR2: LNHDA and SQIVND (reference sequence). As DNA, the CDR3 is TGTGCCAGTAGTCTAGAAGGACTAGCGGGGCTTGGCTCCTACAATGAGCAGTTCTTC. Protein sequence: CASSLEGLAGLGSYNEQFF.

The CDR3 here is CASSAGGSGRGTDTQYF. CDR3 in DNA: TGTGCCAGCAGCGCCGGCGGGAGCGGGAGGGGTACAGATACGCAGTATTTT. The genes are TRBV5-4 and TRBJ2-3; 10 bases match TRBD2. The CDR3 contains 17 residues. Germline V gene sequence: CDR1 SGHNT, CDR2 YYREEE (reference sequence). V shed 4 bases, J shed 3 bases, and the junction held 11 bases outside the gene matches.

A single count supports this clone. The chain is built from TRBV6-5 and TRBJ2-7, with TRBD1 matching over 7 bases. Germline V gene data show CDR1 as MNHEY and CDR2 as SVGAGI. CDR3 length: 13 residues. Trimming removed 7 bases from V and 2 bases from J; junction bases left unmatched: 5. This chain's CDR3 is CASNRGATYEQYF. The DNA of the CDR3 is TGTGCCAGCAACAGGGGCGCAACCTACGAGCAGTACTTC.

This clone came up a few times. The chain combines TRBV5-6 with TRBJ2-3; TRBD2 is a possible D gene (6 bases). The CDR3 contains 16 residues. Germline CDR1 reads SGHDT; CDR2 reads YYEEEE. Trimming removed 1 base at V and 2 bases at J, with 14 bases between. The chain's CDR3 is CASSLLAEYSTDTQYF. The CDR3 DNA reads as TGTGCCAGCAGCTTGTTAGCGGAGTACTCCACAGATACGCAGTATTTT.

The chain has TRBV2 and TRBJ2-3; TRBD2 might be the D (6 bases). From germline, CDR1 is SNHLY and CDR2 FYNNEI. This CDR3 is 12 amino acids long. V was pared by 8 bases and J by 0 bases, with 6 bases between. The DNA for the CDR3 is TGTGCCAGCGGGGGGAGCACAGATACGCAGTATTTT. Its protein is CASGGSTDTQYF. Looking up the rest from reference TRBV2 and TRBJ2-3 gives the full variable domain: EPEVTQTPSHQVTQMGQEVILRCVPISNHLYFYWYRQILGQKVEFLVSFYNNEISEKSEIFDDQFSVERPDGSNFTLKIRSTKLEDSAMYFCASGGSTDTQYFGPGTRLTVL.

The rearrangement links TRBV12-3 or TRBV12-4 to TRBJ2-1; TRBD1 matches 8 bases. Germline trimming cut 7 bases from V and 7 bases from J; bases unmatched to any gene: 3. The CDR3 is 12 amino acids. This CDR3 is CASTRDRNEQFF. The CDR3 DNA is TGTGCCAGCACCAGGGACAGGAATGAGCAGTTCTTC.

V gene TRBV29-1 combines with J gene TRBJ2-1, with 16 positions matching TRBD2. Germline V gene data show CDR1 as SQVTM and CDR2 as ANQGSEA. V shed 7 bases and J 7 bases; nucleotides not matched to a gene: 7. This CDR3 region has 15 residues. The CDR3 sequence is CSAGLAGGLGNEQFF. DNA of the CDR3: TGCAGCGCGGGACTAGCGGGGGGGCTAGGTAATGAGCAGTTCTTC.

The DNA for the CDR3 is TGTGCCAGCAGGGGGGGGCTGAGCTCCTACAATGAGCAGTTCTTC. Translated, it gives CASRGGLSSYNEQFF. The chain combines TRBV28 with TRBJ2-1; weak D call: TRBD2 (7 bases). Germline V gene data show CDR1 as MDHEN and CDR2 as SYDVKM. CDR3 length: 15 amino acids. V was trimmed by 6 bases and J by 0 bases, leaving 12 bases between them.

This clone turned up a few times. The chain employs TRBV11-3 and TRBJ2-5; tentative D call: TRBD1 (5 bases). Trimming stripped 5 bases from V and 1 base from J, with 11 bases between. The length of the CDR3 is 14 residues. Germline CDR1 reads SGHNT; CDR2 reads YENEEA. CDR3 amino acids: CASSQGRAQETQYF. In DNA form, the CDR3 reads TGTGCCAGCAGCCAGGGAAGGGCCCAAGAGACCCAGTACTTC.

This clone was found a few times. The V call is TRBV7-2, the J call TRBJ2-1; maybe TRBD2 (5 bases). V was shortened by 5 bases and J by 4 bases, with 9 bases between the two germline ends. This CDR3 has 13 residues. Germline assignment: CDR1 SGHTA and CDR2 FQGNSA. CDR3 nucleotides: TGTGCCAGCAGCCGTAGGACTTACAATGAGCAGTTCTTC. Translating gives CASSRRTYNEQFF.

This chain joins TRBV6-1 and TRBJ2-5; D gene uncertain. Germline assignment: CDR1 MNHNS and CDR2 SASEGT. CDR3 length: 14 residues. The V gene lost 7 bases and the J gene lost 1 base, with 13 bases spanning the gap. DNA for the CDR3: TGTGCCAGCACGGCGGTAAACCCCCAAGAGACCCAGTACTTC. Translating it yields CASTAVNPQETQYF.

V is TRBV19 and J is TRBJ1-2; D is undetermined. This CDR3 contains 15 residues. V lost 4 bases and J 4 bases, leaving 16 bases between the germline ends. Germline CDR1 is LNHDA and CDR2 is SQIVND (reference sequence). The CDR3 here is CASSNPLGPGYGYTF. CDR3 sequence (DNA): TGTGCCAGTAGTAACCCCCTAGGCCCGGGCTATGGCTACACCTTC. The variable domain in full, with the rest retrieved from reference TRBV19 and TRBJ1-2, is DGGITQSPKYLFRKEGQNVTLSCEQNLNHDAMYWYRQDPGQGLRLIYYSQIVNDFQKGDIAEGYSVSREKKESFPLTVTSAQKNPTAFYLCASSNPLGPGYGYTFGSGTRLTVV.

This chain links TRBV5-6 with TRBJ1-5; 9 nucleotides agree with TRBD1. In germline, CDR1 is SGHDT, CDR2 YYEEEE. J lost 5 bases, V lost 2 bases, and 8 bases had no gene match. The CDR3 covers 16 residues. The CDR3 sequence: CASSFWGDRVDQPQHF. CDR3 DNA sequence: TGTGCCAGCAGCTTTTGGGGGGACAGGGTTGATCAGCCCCAGCATTTT.

This chain links TRBV2 with TRBJ1-2, with D possibly being TRBD1 (6 bases). The ends were cut back, 7 bases at V and 2 bases at J, with 17 bases in the middle. The germline V gene has CDR1 SNHLY and CDR2 FYNNEI. The CDR3 is made up of 15 amino acids. The CDR3 sequence is CASTQEDSQNYGYTF. CDR3 in DNA: TGTGCCAGCACACAGGAGGACAGCCAGAACTATGGCTACACCTTC.

This clone was observed a handful of times. At one of its ends the junction is not consistent with the germline gene, which may arise from a read error. The DNA for the CDR3 is TGTGCTAGCAGCAAGTGGGGTGCGACAGAGTACAATGAGCAGTTCTTC. The encoded protein is CASSKWGATEYNEQFF. V and J are TRBV7-7 and TRBJ2-1; maybe TRBD1 (5 bases). Germline CDR1 is SSHAT and CDR2 is FNYEAQ (reference sequence). The length of the CDR3 is 16 residues. The entire variable domain, with the rest obtained from reference TRBV7-7 and TRBJ2-1, is as follows: GAGVSQSPRYKVTKRGQDVTLRCDPISSHATLYWYQQALGQGPEFLTYFNYEAQPDKSGLPSDRFSAERPEGSISTLTIQRTEQRDSAMYRCASSKWGATEYNEQFFGPGTRLTVL.

V usage is TRBV27 and J usage is TRBJ1-3; D may be TRBD1 (5 bases). Trimming took 4 bases from V and 3 from J, leaving 19 bases between them. The CDR3 is made up of 17 amino acids. The germline gives CDR1 MNHEY, CDR2 SMNVEV (reference sequence). The CDR3 DNA sequence: TGTGCCAGCAGTTCGGGCCCCAGGGTACTTCGTGGAAACACCATATATTTT. Amino acids: CASSSGPRVLRGNTIYF.

The CDR3 spells CASRSAGTGPYNEQFF. For the CDR3, the DNA is TGTGCCAGCAGATCAGCCGGGACAGGACCCTACAATGAGCAGTTCTTC. The V call is TRBV5-4, the J call TRBJ2-1; 8 bases line up with TRBD1. After removal of 5 bases from V and 2 bases from J, the junction contained 9 bases not matched to a gene. The germline gives CDR1 SGHNT, CDR2 YYREEE (reference sequence). The CDR3 loop spans 16 amino acids.

This clone was recorded a few times. V usage is TRBV28 and J usage is TRBJ1-4; D might be TRBD1 (6 bases). Trimming cost V 5 bases and J 8 bases, with 15 bases left between them. CDR1 is MDHEN, CDR2 SYDVKM, per germline. This CDR3 is built from 14 residues. The CDR3 nucleotides read TGTGCCAGCAGTACATTGGACAGAGGGGAAAAACTGTTTTTT. Its protein product is CASSTLDRGEKLFF.

CDR3 DNA sequence: TGTGCCAGCTCACCAGGGTCCGCAGGGGGCAGCAATCAGCCCCAGCATTTT. This translates into CASSPGSAGGSNQPQHF. This chain links TRBV18 with TRBJ1-5, with 8 bases that match TRBD1. Germline V gives CDR1 KGHSH, CDR2 LQKENI. The CDR3 contains 17 residues. J lost 1 base, V lost 2 bases, and 7 bases had no gene match.

The rearrangement uses TRBV10-3 and TRBJ1-4; 7 bases are shared with TRBD1. Germline V gene data show CDR1 as ENHRY and CDR2 as SYGVKD. With 3 bases clipped from V and 7 bases from J, the junction kept 8 bases outside the gene matches. The CDR3 covers 15 residues. CDR3 DNA: TGTGCCATCAGTGAAGGGCCAGGGGGTCGTGAAAAACTGTTTTTT. Protein: CAISEGPGGREKLFF.

The chain is built from TRBV5-1 and TRBJ1-2; 10 bases are shared with TRBD1. CDR1 and CDR2 from the germline V gene are SGHRS and YFSETQ. Trimming took 4 bases from V and 5 from J; bases not matched to a gene: 11. This CDR3 spans 16 amino acids. The chain's CDR3 is CASSRSGTGDSYGYTF. The CDR3 DNA is TGCGCCAGCAGCCGATCTGGGACAGGGGATTCGTATGGCTACACCTTC.